The 23 T cell receptor beta chains below come from one sample, sequenced in a study of human T cells and chemical hapten exposure. MiXCR was run by TCRdb on the RACE reads, yielding one entry per CDR3 protein. The sample lists about 400,000 distinct CDR3 sequences; roughly 6.3% were seen once. Specified time point: patch test 2, 6 weeks after DPC sensitization. Treatment given: therapeutic diphenylcyclopropenone sensitization with weekly scalp DPC. Sample: whole blood, taken in connection with sensitization to the hapten diphenylcyclopropenone (DPC). These receptor sequences come from a woman under 30 with alopecia areata. Some clones in this sample may be carry-over from other donors' samples.

At least ten counts were recorded for this clonotype. This chain connects TRBV15 to TRBJ2-7, with D perhaps TRBD2 (6 bases). The CDR3 extends over 15 amino acids. Trimming took 1 base from V and 5 from J, leaving 15 bases between them. CDR1 is LNHNV, CDR2 YYDKDF, per germline (reference sequence). CDR3 region: CATSRGDSVLDEQYF. CDR3 nucleotides: TGTGCCACCAGCAGAGGGGACTCGGTCCTCGACGAGCAGTACTTC.

This clonotype was picked up many times. A much bigger clone sits one base away, suggesting this may be a read error. This rearrangement joins TRBV12-3 or TRBV12-4 to TRBJ1-5; D is unclear. CDR3 size: 13 residues. The V end lost 6 bases, the J end lost 4 bases, and 10 bases lay between the germline ends. In nucleotides, the CDR3 is TGTGCCAGCAGCCTACAGAGGAATCAGCCCCAGCATTTT. The encoded protein is CASSLQRNQPQHF.

This clonotype was detected ten times or more. The J gene is TRBJ1-6, the V gene TRBV7-9; D perhaps matches TRBD1 (6 bases). Trimming removed 5 bases at V and 7 bases at J, with 15 bases between. CDR3 length equals 15 residues. Germline V gene data show CDR1 as SEHNR and CDR2 as FQNEAQ (reference sequence). As DNA, the CDR3 is TGTGCCAGCAGCATCCTCGGGGGGCTGAATTCACCCCTCCACTTT. Amino acid sequence: CASSILGGLNSPLHF.

This clonotype was counted a few times. The V call is TRBV12-3 or TRBV12-4, the J call TRBJ2-7, with D perhaps TRBD2 (6 bases). The CDR3 sequence is 14 residues long. V gave up 6 bases and J gave up 0 bases, with 12 bases separating them. CDR3 sequence reads: CASRDSGSSYEQYF. The CDR3 DNA follows: TGTGCCAGCAGAGATAGCGGCAGCTCCTACGAGCAGTACTTC.

The J gene is TRBJ1-5, the V gene TRBV20-1; 8 positions match TRBD1. V lost 5 bases, J lost 1 base, and 13 bases stayed unmatched. The CDR3 runs to 17 residues. The germline CDR1 and CDR2 sequences are DFQATT and SNEGSKA (reference sequence). The DNA of the CDR3 is TGCAGTGCTTTCAAAAGGACAGGGAAGGGGAGCAATCAGCCCCAGCATTTT. Translating gives CSAFKRTGKGSNQPQHF.

This clonotype was seen repeatedly, ten times or more. The CDR3 coding sequence is TGCAGTGCTAGAGGGGGAAGTAGCAATCAGCCCCAGCATTTT. Protein sequence: CSARGGSSNQPQHF. The rearrangement joins TRBV20-1 to TRBJ1-5; D uncertain. Deletions cut 1 base from V and 0 bases from J, with 7 bases between. Germline V gene data show CDR1 as DFQATT and CDR2 as SNEGSKA (reference sequence). The CDR3 has 14 residues.

This clonotype was picked up a small number of times. The V call is TRBV20-1, the J call TRBJ2-2, with no clear D. Per germline, CDR1 DFQATT and CDR2 SNEGSKA (reference sequence). The CDR3 runs 11 residues. Trimming took 3 bases from V and 5 from J, leaving 4 bases between them. The CDR3 reads CSARGTGELFF. The CDR3 DNA sequence: TGCAGTGCTAGGGGAACCGGGGAGCTGTTTTTT.

As to this clonotype: A much larger clone is a single base away; this may be a read error. The V and J genes are TRBV15 and TRBJ1-3; D is unresolved. Germline loops: CDR1 LNHNV, CDR2 YYDKDF (reference sequence). This CDR3 has 15 residues. CDR3 sequence reads: CAISRDGSSGNTIYF. CDR3 coding DNA: TGTGCCATCAGCAGAGACGGTTCCTCTGGAAACACCATATATTTT.

At least ten counts were recorded for this clonotype. V gene TRBV7-9 combines with J gene TRBJ1-2; TRBD1 might be the D (6 bases). Germline-derived CDR1 and CDR2 are SEHNR and FQNEAQ (reference sequence). V was pared by 4 bases and J by 4 bases, with 10 bases between. The CDR3 has 13 amino acids. The CDR3 region has the DNA TGTGCCAGCAGCTCCGGGACACTCTATGGCTACACCTTC. Its protein is CASSSGTLYGYTF.

The chain links TRBV2 to TRBJ2-1; TRBD1 might be the D (6 bases). The CDR3 has 14 amino acids. From germline, CDR1 is SNHLY and CDR2 FYNNEI. The germline V and J ends were trimmed by 6 bases and 0 bases, with 9 bases remaining between them. DNA of the CDR3: TGTGCCAGCAGCGGGACACGCTCCTACAATGAGCAGTTCTTC. Its protein product is CASSGTRSYNEQFF.

This clonotype was recorded at least ten times. The V and J genes are TRBV4-3 and TRBJ2-2, with D unclear. Germline CDR1 LGHNA, CDR2 YSLEER. V lost 0 bases and J lost 11, with 10 bases in between. The CDR3 sequence is 13 residues long. This CDR3 reads CASSQELERELFF. The CDR3, as DNA: TGCGCCAGCAGCCAAGAGTTGGAGAGAGAGCTGTTTTTT.

The chain combines TRBV4-2 with TRBJ1-2, with D hard to call. CDR3 length: 12 residues. With 0 bases removed from V and 10 bases from J, the gap between germline ends came to 9 bases. Germline loops: CDR1 LGHNA, CDR2 YNFKEQ. The CDR3 reads CASSQDSGLYTF. Written as DNA, the CDR3 is TGTGCCAGCAGCCAAGACTCGGGCCTCTACACCTTC.

This clonotype has just a few counts. The chain recombines TRBV7-9 with TRBJ1-3; D unclear. V dropped 5 bases and J dropped 4 bases, with 27 bases sitting between them. The V gene's germline CDR1 is SEHNR and CDR2 FQNEAQ (reference sequence). The CDR3 has 19 amino acids. CDR3: CASSITSPYYQDDGNTIYF. CDR3 sequence (DNA): TGTGCCAGCAGCATCACATCCCCCTATTACCAAGATGACGGAAACACCATATATTTT.

This chain joins TRBV7-2 and TRBJ2-2; D call uncertain. This CDR3 has 15 amino acids. Trimming left V 0 bases short and J 0 bases short, with 5 bases between. Germline V gene sequence: CDR1 SGHTA, CDR2 FQGNSA. The DNA for the CDR3 is TGTGCCAGCAGCTTAGCGAGCACGAACACCGGGGAGCTGTTTTTT. It yields the protein CASSLASTNTGELFF.

This clonotype turned up a few times. The rearrangement joins TRBV12-3 or TRBV12-4 to TRBJ1-1, with D maybe TRBD1 (6 bases). This CDR3 spans 15 amino acids. The V and J ends lost 3 bases and 3 bases respectively, with 14 bases between them. This chain's CDR3 is CASSFGWRGDTEAFF. As DNA, the CDR3 is TGTGCCAGCAGTTTCGGTTGGAGGGGGGACACTGAAGCTTTCTTT.

The V call is TRBV5-1, the J call TRBJ1-1, with D uncertain. CDR3 size: 16 residues. Germline V CDR1 and CDR2: SGHRS, YFSETQ. Trimming stripped 2 bases from V and 0 bases from J, with 14 bases between. Here the CDR3 reads CASSLTSTRLNTEAFF. The DNA for the CDR3 is TGCGCCAGCAGCTTAACTAGTACACGACTGAACACTGAAGCTTTCTTT.

A few counts support this clonotype. The gene calls are TRBV5-1 and TRBJ1-4; no reliable D call. V was clipped by 4 bases and J by 2 bases, with 9 bases between them. In germline, CDR1 is SGHRS, CDR2 YFSETQ. This CDR3 has 14 residues. CDR3 region: CASSPPGTNEKLFF. The CDR3 DNA is TGCGCCAGCAGCCCACCCGGGACTAATGAAAAACTGTTTTTT. The entire variable domain, with the rest obtained from reference TRBV5-1 and TRBJ1-4, is as follows: KAGVTQTPRYLIKTRGQQVTLSCSPISGHRSVSWYQQTPGQGLQFLFEYFSETQRNKGNFPGRFSGRQFSNSRSEMNVSTLELGDSALYLCASSPPGTNEKLFFGSGTQLSVL.

At least ten counts were recorded for this clonotype. This sequence joins TRBV7-2 and TRBJ1-5, with no clear D. Germline V CDR1 and CDR2: SGHTA, FQGNSA. This CDR3 comprises 15 residues. V lost 1 base and J 3 bases, leaving 10 bases between the germline ends. CDR3 loop: CASSLVAVLNQPQHF. Written as DNA, the CDR3 is TGTGCCAGCAGCTTAGTGGCGGTCCTCAATCAGCCCCAGCATTTT. The entire variable domain, with the rest obtained from reference TRBV7-2 and TRBJ1-5, is as follows: GAGVSQSPSNKVTEKGKDVELRCDPISGHTALYWYRQSLGQGLEFLIYFQGNSAPDKSGLPSDRFSAERTGGSVSTLTIQRTQQEDSAVYLCASSLVAVLNQPQHFGDGTRLSIL.

Many counts were recorded for this clonotype. This rearrangement joins TRBV2 to TRBJ1-5; no clear D gene. Per germline, CDR1 SNHLY and CDR2 FYNNEI. The V end lost 3 bases, the J end lost 0 bases, and 9 bases lay between the germline ends. The CDR3 contains 15 residues. DNA of the CDR3: TGTGCCAGCAGTGAGTTCACAGATAGCAATCAGCCCCAGCATTTT. Translated, it gives CASSEFTDSNQPQHF.

This clonotype was found many times. The chain uses TRBV6-6 and TRBJ1-5; unclear D gene. V was clipped by 5 bases and J by 1 base, with 15 bases between them. The germline CDR1 and CDR2 sequences are MNHNY and SVGAGI (reference sequence). The CDR3 length is 16 residues. The chain's CDR3 is CASSPSVLRSNQPQHF. CDR3 bases: TGTGCCAGCAGTCCCTCGGTCTTGAGGAGCAATCAGCCCCAGCATTTT.

This clonotype came up many times. V and J are TRBV6-2 or TRBV6-3 and TRBJ1-2, with D unclear. Germline assignment: CDR1 MNHEY and CDR2 SVGEGT. This CDR3 has 14 residues. V was clipped by 6 bases and J by 5 bases, with 16 bases between them. CDR3 nucleotides: TGTGCCAGCAGCCGCGGAGCGACGGGGTATGGCTACACCTTC. Residues: CASSRGATGYGYTF.

There are a few counts of this clonotype. V is TRBV20-1 and J is TRBJ1-2; 9 nucleotides line up with TRBD1. CDR1 is DFQATT, CDR2 SNEGSKA, per germline (reference sequence). With 6 bases clipped from V and 6 bases from J, the junction kept 11 bases outside the gene matches. This CDR3 has 14 amino acids. In DNA form, the CDR3 reads TGCAGTGCCTCCTTGGGGGGACAGGGACATGGCTACACCTTC. Its translation: CSASLGGQGHGYTF.

This clonotype has ten or more counts. The rearrangement uses TRBV28 and TRBJ2-7; D unclear. Per the germline V gene, CDR1 is MDHEN and CDR2 is SYDVKM. CDR3 length equals 13 residues. With 3 bases removed from V and 3 bases from J, the gap between germline ends came to 9 bases. CDR3 sequence: CASSLVQHYEQYF. The CDR3 bases are TGTGCCAGCAGTTTGGTACAGCACTACGAGCAGTACTTC.